Following are 22 T cell receptor beta chains from one sample sequenced in a study of immune heterogeneity within non-small cell lung tumors. Samples each supplied around 640 ng of bulk tumor genomic DNA as template. Biopsy collection occurred during surgery, with several far-apart biopsies per primary tumor. It was patients with untreated, newly diagnosed non-small cell lung cancer who underwent curative surgery. It was a multiplex PCR that amplified TCR beta CDR3, with 32 V and 13 J primers. One entry per CDR3 protein, called by TCRdb with MiXCR from the multiplex PCR reads. The repertoire includes around 4,100 distinct CDR3 sequences, less than 25% of them detected once, and over 7.5% sits in the top ten. Input material: lung tumor tissue. These receptors were collected from a man aged 50 to 59 with non-small cell lung cancer.

This clonotype has more than one count but fewer than ten. The chain uses TRBV12-3 or TRBV12-4 and TRBJ2-1; 9 bases match TRBD1. Trimming cost V 6 bases and J 4 bases; bases outside gene matches: 7. This CDR3 spans 15 amino acids. CDR3 nucleotide sequence: TGTGCCAGCAGCTCCGACAGGGGGGAGTACAATGAGCAGTTCTTC. Its protein product is CASSSDRGEYNEQFF.

This clonotype is judged medium-sized. The chain is built from TRBV12-3 or TRBV12-4 and TRBJ2-7, with TRBD1 matching over 8 bases. The CDR3 totals 14 residues. J lost 0 bases, V lost 4 bases, and 2 bases had no gene match. This CDR3 is CASSSTGGSYEQYF. The CDR3 DNA follows: TGTGCCAGCAGTTCAACAGGGGGCTCCTACGAGCAGTACTTC.

As regards this clonotype: A much larger clone differs from this one at a single base, so this may be a read error. V and J are TRBV15 and TRBJ1-1; tentative D call: TRBD1 (5 bases). Germline loops: CDR1 LNHNV, CDR2 YYDKDF (reference sequence). The CDR3 sequence is 13 residues long. The CDR3 sequence: CATRWGWDTGAFF. The CDR3 DNA reads TGTGCCACCAGGTGGGGGTGGGATACTGGAGCTTTCTTT.

J is TRBJ2-1 and V is TRBV6-1; 10 bases map to TRBD1. The junction had 4 bases not matched to a gene; V was cut back by 6 bases and J by 5 bases. The CDR3 has 14 amino acids. CDR1 MNHNS and CDR2 SASEGT come from the germline V gene. This CDR3 is CASSKDRGNNEQFF. CDR3 nucleotides: TGTGCCAGCAGCAAGGACAGGGGGAACAATGAGCAGTTCTTC.

This clonotype was detected a few times. This may be a read error, as it is one base from a much larger clone. The chain employs TRBV29-1 and TRBJ1-2; D unclear. The germline V gene has CDR1 SQVTM and CDR2 ANQGSEA. The length of the CDR3 is 12 residues. The CDR3 protein is CSVEDRNYGDTF. For the CDR3, the DNA is TGCAGCGTTGAAGATAGAAACTATGGCGACACCTTC. The full variable domain, completed using reference TRBV29-1 and TRBJ1-2, is SAVISQKPSRDICQRGTSLTIQCQVDSQVTMMFWYRQQPGQSLTLIATANQGSEATYESGFVIDKFPISRPNLTFSTLTVSNMSPEDSSIYLCSVEDRNYGDTFGSGTRLTVV.

This clonotype came up many times. The chain carries TRBV11-2 and TRBJ1-3; D remains unclear. This CDR3 contains 16 residues. Deletions cut 5 bases from V and 4 bases from J, with 18 bases between. Germline values: CDR1 SGHAT, CDR2 FQNNGV. CDR3 loop: CASSAHKPPPGNTIYF. The DNA of the CDR3 is TGTGCCAGCAGCGCACACAAACCCCCGCCCGGAAACACCATATATTTT.

This chain connects TRBV11-2 to TRBJ2-3; D gene uncertain. The germline V and J ends were trimmed by 8 bases and 9 bases, with 9 bases remaining between them. This CDR3 has 10 amino acids. Germline V CDR1 and CDR2: SGHAT, FQNNGV. The CDR3: CASLWGTQYF. CDR3 nucleotide sequence: TGTGCCAGCTTATGGGGAACGCAGTATTTT.

This clonotype rates as medium-sized (0.01 to 0.1%). The chain has TRBV30 and TRBJ2-2; the D gene is possibly TRBD2 (6 bases). This CDR3 has 15 residues. In germline, CDR1 is GTSNPN, CDR2 SVGIG (reference sequence). V dropped 0 bases and J dropped 3 bases, with 11 bases sitting between them. The CDR3 is CAWSVWRADTGELFF. For the CDR3, the DNA is TGTGCCTGGAGTGTCTGGAGGGCCGACACCGGGGAGCTGTTTTTT.

This clonotype is labeled medium-sized. The chain has TRBV10-3 and TRBJ2-7; 10 bases fit TRBD1. The CDR3 length is 14 residues. The germline CDR1 and CDR2 sequences are ENHRY and SYGVKD. Trimming cost V 2 bases and J 7 bases; bases outside gene matches: 5. The CDR3 is CAISEATGGREQYF. CDR3 nucleotides: TGTGCCATCAGTGAGGCGACAGGGGGCCGGGAGCAGTACTTC.

By proportion, this clonotype is large. At one of its ends the junction is not consistent with the germline gene, which may arise from a read error. The chain couples TRBV28 to TRBJ2-7; 9 nucleotides agree with TRBD1. CDR3 length: 15 residues. Germline values: CDR1 MDHEN, CDR2 SYDVKM. The CDR3 nucleotides read TGTGCCAGCAGGCGCACCGGGACAGGGTTTTCATTTTTCTTATTC. As protein: CASRRTGTGFSFFLF.

By its share, this clonotype is medium-sized. V is TRBV25-1 and J is TRBJ2-1, with D tentatively TRBD1 or TRBD2 (5 bases each). The CDR3 loop spans 17 amino acids. V was shortened by 1 base and J by 3 bases, with 16 bases between the two germline ends. Germline CDR1 MGHDK, CDR2 SYGVNS. CDR3: CASSESVGVALYNEQFF. The DNA of the CDR3 is TGTGCCAGCAGTGAATCAGTGGGGGTCGCCCTCTACAATGAGCAGTTCTTC.

The chain has TRBV15 and TRBJ2-7; a possible D gene is TRBD2 (5 bases). CDR1 is LNHNV and CDR2 is YYDKDF in the germline V gene (reference sequence). Trimming removed 1 base at V and 0 bases at J, with 10 bases between. CDR3 length: 15 amino acids. DNA of the CDR3: TGTGCCACCAGCAGAGCCTTAGGGAGCTCCTACGAGCAGTACTTC. Translation: CATSRALGSSYEQYF.

This chain uses TRBV7-9 with TRBJ2-5, with D perhaps matching TRBD2 (7 bases). CDR3 length equals 16 residues. CDR1 SEHNR and CDR2 FQNEAQ come from the germline V gene (reference sequence). Trimming cost V 5 bases and J 5 bases, with 21 bases left between them. The CDR3 reads CASSKGLGGAGETQYF. CDR3 nucleotide sequence: TGTGCCAGCAGCAAAGGACTAGGGGGGGCGGGGGAGACCCAGTACTTC. Combining the CDR3 with reference TRBV7-9 and TRBJ2-5 gives the whole variable domain DTGVSQNPRHKITKRGQNVTFRCDPISEHNRLYWYRQTLGQGPEFLTYFQNEAQLEKSRLLSDRFSAERPKGSFSTLEIQRTEQGDSAMYLCASSKGLGGAGETQYFGPGTRLLVL.

This clonotype was detected a few times. This sequence joins TRBV28 and TRBJ2-7; D is possibly TRBD1 (5 bases). The CDR3 runs to 15 residues. The ends were cut back, 4 bases at V and 3 bases at J, with 16 bases in the middle. CDR1 and CDR2 from the germline V gene are MDHEN and SYDVKM. In nucleotides, the CDR3 is TGTGCCAGCAGTTCCCTAGGCCAGGGATGCTACGAGCAGTACTTC. Protein product: CASSSLGQGCYEQYF.

V usage is TRBV27 and J usage is TRBJ2-7; D remains unclear. Germline CDR1 is MNHEY and CDR2 is SMNVEV (reference sequence). This CDR3 has 13 amino acids. The V and J ends lost 10 bases and 3 bases respectively, with 16 bases between them. CDR3 sequence: CATTLSRLYEQYF. In DNA, the CDR3 is TGTGCCACCACTTTATCCCGCCTCTACGAGCAGTACTTC.

There are a few counts of this clonotype. One end of the junction fails to match germline, which may point to a read error. The chain links TRBV20-1 to TRBJ2-5; D could derive from TRBD1 or TRBD2 (5 bases each). The CDR3 extends over 12 amino acids. Germline V gives CDR1 DFQATT, CDR2 SNEGSKA (reference sequence). The CDR3 spells CSARQAHGTHYF. The CDR3 DNA reads TGCAGTGCTAGACAGGCCCACGGGACCCATTACTTC.

Sample share makes this clonotype medium-sized. This chain joins TRBV10-3 and TRBJ2-2; D remains unclear. The V end lost 11 bases, the J end lost 7 bases, and 17 bases lay between the germline ends. Germline values: CDR1 ENHRY, CDR2 SYGVKD. The CDR3 consists of 13 residues. The CDR3 loop reads CAHHGQPDGELFF. CDR3 DNA: TGTGCCCACCATGGGCAGCCAGACGGGGAGCTGTTTTTT.

This clonotype is medium-sized. CDR3 amino acids: CAWSVGGNQPQHF. The CDR3 nucleotides are TGTGCCTGGAGTGTAGGGGGAAATCAGCCCCAGCATTTT. V is TRBV30 and J is TRBJ1-5; D may be TRBD1 (6 bases). Germline loops: CDR1 GTSNPN, CDR2 SVGIG (reference sequence). CDR3 size: 13 residues. Trimming cost V 0 bases and J 4 bases, with 7 bases left between them.

Regarding this clonotype: Sequence at one end of the junction differs from germline and may be a read error. The chain has TRBV6-5 and TRBJ1-2; possible D gene TRBD1, 6 bases. The germline V gene encodes CDR1 MNHEY and CDR2 SVGAGI. The CDR3 is 16 residues long. The CDR3 DNA follows: TGTGCCTGCAGTTACTCGTTCCAGGGGTCTGTTGATGGCTACACCTTC. Encoded protein: CACSYSFQGSVDGYTF.

The table lists this clonotype with many counts. This chain uses TRBV7-9 with TRBJ2-3, with D possibly matching TRBD2 (6 bases). Germline loops: CDR1 SEHNR, CDR2 FQNEAQ (reference sequence). Trimming shortened V by 5 bases and J by 6 bases, and 18 bases separated the two germline ends. The CDR3 totals 15 residues. This chain's CDR3 is CASSPGLLFADTQYF. As DNA, the CDR3 is TGTGCCAGCAGCCCCGGACTATTATTTGCGGATACGCAGTATTTT.

This clonotype is labeled as medium-sized. This chain connects TRBV12-3 or TRBV12-4 to TRBJ2-7; D may be TRBD2 (7 bases). Trimming stripped 0 bases from V and 2 bases from J, with 14 bases between. CDR3 length: 16 amino acids. CDR3 protein: CASSLAGGGPPYEQYF. CDR3 sequence (DNA): TGTGCCAGCAGTTTAGCGGGAGGGGGTCCCCCCTACGAGCAGTACTTC.

This clonotype was detected once. The chain joins TRBV10-3 to TRBJ2-7, with D hard to call. Germline V gene data show CDR1 as ENHRY and CDR2 as SYGVKD. The CDR3 contains 13 residues. Trimming took 8 bases from V and 13 from J, leaving 24 bases between them. The CDR3 DNA is TGTGCCATCCTCCCTGCAGGCGAAAACGCGCACTACTTC. Translated, it gives CAILPAGENAHYF.